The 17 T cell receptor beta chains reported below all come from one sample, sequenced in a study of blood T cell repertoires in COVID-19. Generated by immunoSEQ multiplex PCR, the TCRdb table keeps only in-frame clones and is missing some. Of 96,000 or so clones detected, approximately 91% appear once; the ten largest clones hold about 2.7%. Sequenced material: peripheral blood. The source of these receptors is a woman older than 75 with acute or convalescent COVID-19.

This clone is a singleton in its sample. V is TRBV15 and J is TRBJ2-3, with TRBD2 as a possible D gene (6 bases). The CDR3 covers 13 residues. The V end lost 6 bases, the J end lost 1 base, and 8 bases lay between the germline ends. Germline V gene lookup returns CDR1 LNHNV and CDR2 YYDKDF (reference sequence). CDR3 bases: TGTGCCACCAGTTGGGGGGGCACAGATACGCAGTATTTT. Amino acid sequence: CATSWGGTDTQYF.

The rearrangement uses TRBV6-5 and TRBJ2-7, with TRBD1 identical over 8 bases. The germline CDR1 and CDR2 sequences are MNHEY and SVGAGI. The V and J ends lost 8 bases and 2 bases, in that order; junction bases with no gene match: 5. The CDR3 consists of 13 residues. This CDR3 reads CASGEQGAYEQYF. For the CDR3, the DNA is TGTGCCAGCGGGGAACAGGGGGCCTACGAGCAGTACTTC.

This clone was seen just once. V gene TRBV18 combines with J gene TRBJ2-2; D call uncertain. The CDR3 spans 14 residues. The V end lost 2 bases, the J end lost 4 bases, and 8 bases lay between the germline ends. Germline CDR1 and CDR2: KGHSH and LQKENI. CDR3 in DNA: TGTGCCAGCTCACCAGAGAGTGTCACCGGGGAGCTGTTTTTT. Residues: CASSPESVTGELFF.

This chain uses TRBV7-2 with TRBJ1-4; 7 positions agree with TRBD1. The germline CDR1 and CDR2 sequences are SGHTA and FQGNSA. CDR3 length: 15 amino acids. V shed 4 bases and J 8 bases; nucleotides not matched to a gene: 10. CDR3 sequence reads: CASSSRKGAGEKLFF. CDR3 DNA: TGTGCCAGCAGCTCCCGCAAGGGGGCTGGGGAAAAACTGTTTTTT.

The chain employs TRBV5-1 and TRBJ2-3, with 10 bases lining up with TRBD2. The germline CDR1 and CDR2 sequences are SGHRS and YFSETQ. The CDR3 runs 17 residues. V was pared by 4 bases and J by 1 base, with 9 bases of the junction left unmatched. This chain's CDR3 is CASSSERGGRGTDTQYF. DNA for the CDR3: TGCGCCAGCAGCAGTGAGCGGGGGGGCCGCGGCACAGATACGCAGTATTTT.

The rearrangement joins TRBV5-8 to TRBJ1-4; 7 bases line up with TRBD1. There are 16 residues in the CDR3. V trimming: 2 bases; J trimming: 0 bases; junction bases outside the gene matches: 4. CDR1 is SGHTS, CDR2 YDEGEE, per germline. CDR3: CASSLGTVATNEKLFF. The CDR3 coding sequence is TGTGCCAGCAGCTTAGGGACAGTTGCAACTAATGAAAAACTGTTTTTT.

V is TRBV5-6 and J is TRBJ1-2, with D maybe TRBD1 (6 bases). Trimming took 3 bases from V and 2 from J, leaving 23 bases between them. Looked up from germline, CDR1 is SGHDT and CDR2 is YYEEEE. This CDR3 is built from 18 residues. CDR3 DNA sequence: TGTGCCAGCAGCTCATCCACGGGGGGCCAACTGCTCAACTATGGCTACACCTTC. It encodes CASSSSTGGQLLNYGYTF.

The CDR3 region is CASSLKGVGNYGYTF. As DNA, the CDR3 is TGTGCCAGCAGCTTAAAGGGGGTCGGTAACTATGGCTACACCTTC. The chain combines TRBV7-9 with TRBJ1-2, with D tentatively TRBD1 (6 bases). Trimming cost V 2 bases and J 1 base, with 11 bases left between them. The CDR3 contains 15 residues. CDR1 and CDR2 (germline): SEHNR, FQNEAQ (reference sequence).

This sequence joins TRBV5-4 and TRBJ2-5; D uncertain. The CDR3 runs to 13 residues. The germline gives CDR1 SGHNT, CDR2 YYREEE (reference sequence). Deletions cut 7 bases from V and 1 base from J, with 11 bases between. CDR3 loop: CASSRQLQETQYF. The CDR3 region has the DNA TGTGCCAGCTCGCGGCAGCTCCAAGAGACCCAGTACTTC.

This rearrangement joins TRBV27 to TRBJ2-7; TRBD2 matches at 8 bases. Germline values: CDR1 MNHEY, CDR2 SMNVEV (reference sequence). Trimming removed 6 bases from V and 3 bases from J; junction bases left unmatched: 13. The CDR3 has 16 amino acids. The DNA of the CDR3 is TGTGCCAGCAGCACGATTAGGACTAGCTGGAACTACGAGCAGTACTTC. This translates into CASSTIRTSWNYEQYF.

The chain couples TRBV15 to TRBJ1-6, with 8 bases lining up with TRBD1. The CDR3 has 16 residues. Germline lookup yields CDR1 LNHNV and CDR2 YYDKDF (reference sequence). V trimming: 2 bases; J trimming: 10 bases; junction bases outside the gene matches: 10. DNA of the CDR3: TGTGCCACCAGCAGAAAAGGACAGGGAACAGGATCACCCCTCCACTTT. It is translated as CATSRKGQGTGSPLHF.

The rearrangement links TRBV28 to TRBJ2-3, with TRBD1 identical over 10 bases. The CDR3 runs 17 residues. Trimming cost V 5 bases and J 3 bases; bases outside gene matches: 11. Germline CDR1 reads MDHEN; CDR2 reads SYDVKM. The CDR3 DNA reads TGTGCCAGCAGTGAACTTAACCGGGACAGGGGAACAGATACGCAGTATTTT. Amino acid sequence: CASSELNRDRGTDTQYF. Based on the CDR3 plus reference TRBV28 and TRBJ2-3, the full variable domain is DVKVTQSSRYLVKRTGEKVFLECVQDMDHENMFWYRQDPGLGLRLIYFSYDVKMKEKGDIPEGYSVSREKKERFSLILESASTNQTSMYLCASSELNRDRGTDTQYFGPGTRLTVL.

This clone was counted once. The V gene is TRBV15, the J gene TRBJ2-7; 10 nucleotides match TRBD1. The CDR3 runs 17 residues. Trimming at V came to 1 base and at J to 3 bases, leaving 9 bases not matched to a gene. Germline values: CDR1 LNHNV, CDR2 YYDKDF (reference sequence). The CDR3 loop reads CATSRVFQRTGGYEQYF. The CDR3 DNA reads TGTGCCACCAGCAGAGTTTTCCAGAGGACAGGGGGCTACGAGCAGTACTTC.

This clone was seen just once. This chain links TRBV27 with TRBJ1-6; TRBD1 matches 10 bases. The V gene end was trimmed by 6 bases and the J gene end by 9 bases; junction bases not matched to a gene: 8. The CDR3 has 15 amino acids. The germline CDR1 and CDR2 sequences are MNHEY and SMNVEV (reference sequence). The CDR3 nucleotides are TGTGCCAGCAGCCCGACAGGGGGCCTGAGTTCACCCCTCCACTTT. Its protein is CASSPTGGLSSPLHF.

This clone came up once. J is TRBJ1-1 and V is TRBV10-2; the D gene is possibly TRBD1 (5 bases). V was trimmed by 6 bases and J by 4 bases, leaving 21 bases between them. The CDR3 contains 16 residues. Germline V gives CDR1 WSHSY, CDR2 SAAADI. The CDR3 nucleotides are TGCGCCAGCAGCGCGGTGGCAGGGAGGAGTGCCACTGAAGCTTTCTTT. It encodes CASSAVAGRSATEAFF.

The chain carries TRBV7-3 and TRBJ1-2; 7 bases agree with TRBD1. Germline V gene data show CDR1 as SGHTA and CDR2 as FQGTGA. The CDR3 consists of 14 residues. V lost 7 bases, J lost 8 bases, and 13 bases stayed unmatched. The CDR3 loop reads CASTKGALLGGYTF. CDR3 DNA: TGTGCCAGCACCAAGGGGGCGTTACTGGGCGGCTACACCTTC. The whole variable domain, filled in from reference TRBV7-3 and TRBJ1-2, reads GAGVSQTPSNKVTEKGKYVELRCDPISGHTALYWYRQSLGQGPEFLIYFQGTGAADDSGLPNDRFFAVRPEGSVSTLKIQRTERGDSAVYLCASTKGALLGGYTFGSGTRLTVV.

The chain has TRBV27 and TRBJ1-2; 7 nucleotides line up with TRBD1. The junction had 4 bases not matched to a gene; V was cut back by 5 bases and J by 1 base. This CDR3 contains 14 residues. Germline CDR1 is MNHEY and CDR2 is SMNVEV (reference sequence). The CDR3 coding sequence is TGTGCCAGCAGTGCCCGGGACAGTAACTATGGCTACACCTTC. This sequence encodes CASSARDSNYGYTF.